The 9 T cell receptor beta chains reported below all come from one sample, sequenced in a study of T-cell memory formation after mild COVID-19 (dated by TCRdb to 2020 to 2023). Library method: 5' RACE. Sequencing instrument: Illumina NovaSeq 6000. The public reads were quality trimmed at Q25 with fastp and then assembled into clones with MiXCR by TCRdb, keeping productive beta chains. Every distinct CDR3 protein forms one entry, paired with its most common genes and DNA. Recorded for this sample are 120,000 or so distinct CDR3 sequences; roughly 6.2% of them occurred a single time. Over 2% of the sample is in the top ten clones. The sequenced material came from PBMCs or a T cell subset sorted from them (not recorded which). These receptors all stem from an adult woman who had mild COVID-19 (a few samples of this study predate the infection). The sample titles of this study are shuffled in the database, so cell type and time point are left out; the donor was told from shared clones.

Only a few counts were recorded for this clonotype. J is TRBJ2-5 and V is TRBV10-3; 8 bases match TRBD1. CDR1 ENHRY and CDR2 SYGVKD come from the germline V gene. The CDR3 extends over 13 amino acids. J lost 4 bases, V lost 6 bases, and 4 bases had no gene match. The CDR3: CAISPDRGETQYF. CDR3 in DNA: TGTGCCATCAGCCCCGACAGGGGAGAGACCCAGTACTTC.

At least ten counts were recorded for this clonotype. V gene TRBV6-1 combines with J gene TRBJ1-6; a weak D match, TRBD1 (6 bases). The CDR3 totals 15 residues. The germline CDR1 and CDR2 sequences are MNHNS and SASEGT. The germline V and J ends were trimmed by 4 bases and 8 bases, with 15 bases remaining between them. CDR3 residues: CASSVSRGSDSPLHF. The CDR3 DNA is TGTGCCAGCAGTGTTTCCAGGGGAAGTGATTCACCCCTCCACTTT.

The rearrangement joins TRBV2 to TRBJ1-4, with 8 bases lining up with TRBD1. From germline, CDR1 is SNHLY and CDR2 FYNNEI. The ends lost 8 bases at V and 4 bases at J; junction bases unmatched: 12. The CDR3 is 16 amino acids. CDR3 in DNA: TGTGCCAGCGGACGGGCCCGGGACAGGAATAATGAAAAACTGTTTTTT. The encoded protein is CASGRARDRNNEKLFF.

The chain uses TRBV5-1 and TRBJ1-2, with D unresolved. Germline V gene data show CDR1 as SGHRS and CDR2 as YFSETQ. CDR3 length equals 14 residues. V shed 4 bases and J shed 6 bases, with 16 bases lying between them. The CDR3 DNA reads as TGCGCCAGCAGCCGAGATGACGGCTTTGATGGCTACACCTTC. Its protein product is CASSRDDGFDGYTF.

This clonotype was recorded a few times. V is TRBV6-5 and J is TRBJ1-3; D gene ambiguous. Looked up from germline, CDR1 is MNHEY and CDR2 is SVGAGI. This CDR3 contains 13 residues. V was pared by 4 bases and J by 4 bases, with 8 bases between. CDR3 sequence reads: CASSFPGGNTIYF. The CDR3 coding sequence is TGTGCCAGCAGTTTTCCAGGCGGAAACACCATATATTTT.

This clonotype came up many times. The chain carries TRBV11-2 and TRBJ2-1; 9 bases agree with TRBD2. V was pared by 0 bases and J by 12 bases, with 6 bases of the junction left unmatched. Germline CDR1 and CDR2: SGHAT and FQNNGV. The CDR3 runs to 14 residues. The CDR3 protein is CASSLEASAGGQFF. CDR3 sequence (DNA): TGTGCCAGCAGCTTAGAAGCGTCAGCGGGAGGGCAGTTCTTC. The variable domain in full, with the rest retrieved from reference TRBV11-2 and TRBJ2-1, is EAGVAQSPRYKIIEKRQSVAFWCNPISGHATLYWYQQILGQGPKLLIQFQNNGVVDDSQLPKDRFSAERLKGVDSTLKIQPAKLEDSAVYLCASSLEASAGGQFFGPGTRLTVL.

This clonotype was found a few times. CDR3 DNA sequence: TGTGCCAGCAGCGTAGTCGGAAGTCCGAATGAAAAACTGTTTTTT. It is translated as CASSVVGSPNEKLFF. This rearrangement joins TRBV9 to TRBJ1-4; no firm D call. The ends were cut back, 0 bases at V and 5 bases at J, with 11 bases in the middle. The germline CDR1 and CDR2 sequences are SGDLS and YYNGEE. This CDR3 is 15 amino acids long.

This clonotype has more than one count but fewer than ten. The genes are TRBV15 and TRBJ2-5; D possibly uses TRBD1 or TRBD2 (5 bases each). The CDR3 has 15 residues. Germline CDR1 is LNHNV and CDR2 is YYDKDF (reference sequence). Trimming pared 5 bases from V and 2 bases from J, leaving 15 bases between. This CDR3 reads CATSGGGGPQETQYF. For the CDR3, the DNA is TGTGCCACCAGCGGGGGTGGTGGGCCACAAGAGACCCAGTACTTC. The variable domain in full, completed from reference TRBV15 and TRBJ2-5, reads DAMVIQNPRYQVTQFGKPVTLSCSQTLNHNVMYWYQQKSSQAPKLLFHYYDKDFNNEADTPDNFQSRRPNTSFCFLDIRSPGLGDTAMYLCATSGGGGPQETQYFGPGTRLLVL.

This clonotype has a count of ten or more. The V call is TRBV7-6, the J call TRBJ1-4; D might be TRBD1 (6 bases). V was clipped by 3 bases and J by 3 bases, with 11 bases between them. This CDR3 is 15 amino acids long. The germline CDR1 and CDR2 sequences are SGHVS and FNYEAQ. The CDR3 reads CASSLGYRANEKLFF. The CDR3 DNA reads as TGTGCCAGCAGCTTGGGCTACAGGGCTAATGAAAAACTGTTTTTT.